These 22 T cell receptor beta chains originate from one sample sequenced in a study of neurological immune-mediated disorders. MiXCR was run by TCRdb on the 5' RACE reads, yielding one entry per CDR3 protein. The sample holds fewer than 30,000 distinct CDR3 sequences; 5.5% to 8% are singletons and the top ten take approximately 4.8%. The sequencing sample was made of PBMCs. All receptors come from a middle-aged woman in good health.

This clonotype was counted ten times or more. V is TRBV12-3 or TRBV12-4 and J is TRBJ2-7, with 9 bases fitting TRBD2. The CDR3 is made up of 13 amino acids. After removal of 5 bases from V and 6 bases from J, the junction contained 5 bases not matched to a gene. The CDR3 here is CASSAGTSLEQYF. Here the CDR3 DNA reads TGTGCCAGCAGTGCCGGGACTAGCCTCGAGCAGTACTTC.

This clonotype has a handful of counts. The CDR3 is CASSPPLVMNTEAFF. The CDR3, as DNA: TGTGCCAGCTCACCACCGTTGGTCATGAACACTGAAGCTTTCTTT. The V and J genes are TRBV18 and TRBJ1-1; D remains ambiguous. V was pared by 0 bases and J by 0 bases, with 8 bases between. The CDR3 length is 15 residues. CDR1 is KGHSH, CDR2 LQKENI, per germline. The full variable domain, its missing parts supplied by reference TRBV18 and TRBJ1-1, is NAGVMQNPRHLVRRRGQEARLRCSPMKGHSHVYWYRQLPEEGLKFMVYLQKENIIDESGMPKERFSAEFPKEGPSILRIQQVVRGDSAAYFCASSPPLVMNTEAFFGQGTRLTVV.

This clonotype was seen many times. The rearrangement links TRBV20-1 to TRBJ2-5; D is ambiguous. The CDR3 length is 16 residues. CDR1 is DFQATT and CDR2 is SNEGSKA in the germline V gene (reference sequence). The V gene lost 1 base and the J gene lost 5 bases, with 20 bases spanning the gap. This CDR3 is CSARGPPGYDFETQYF. CDR3 in DNA: TGCAGTGCTAGAGGACCCCCGGGCTACGACTTTGAGACCCAGTACTTC.

This clonotype was recorded many times. The chain recombines TRBV25-1 with TRBJ1-2; D possibly corresponds to TRBD1 (5 bases). Germline lookup yields CDR1 MGHDK and CDR2 SYGVNS. The V gene lost 1 base and the J gene lost 7 bases, with 19 bases spanning the gap. This CDR3 has 16 residues. The CDR3 spells CASSEFRTDKGRGYTF. CDR3 in DNA: TGTGCCAGCAGTGAATTTAGGACGGACAAGGGTCGTGGCTACACCTTC.

In this sample, this clonotype turned up many times. This sequence joins TRBV20-1 and TRBJ2-5; 7 bases align to TRBD2. The CDR3 is 18 residues long. V was clipped by 0 bases and J by 5 bases; unmatched bases: 18. In germline, CDR1 is DFQATT, CDR2 SNEGSKA (reference sequence). This CDR3 reads CSARDAGRLAELTETQYF. The CDR3 DNA follows: TGCAGTGCTAGAGACGCAGGGAGGCTAGCGGAGTTAACGGAGACCCAGTACTTC.

Details on this clonotype: A much larger clone lies one base from this, so it may be a read error. The chain joins TRBV4-3 to TRBJ2-2; a weak D match, TRBD2 (7 bases). The V gene lost 4 bases and the J gene lost 9 bases, with 9 bases spanning the gap. Germline V gene data show CDR1 as LGHNA and CDR2 as YSLEER. The CDR3 sequence is 12 residues long. CDR3: CASSRGGWELFF. The CDR3 DNA follows: TGCGCCAGCAGCCGGGGGGGCTGGGAGCTGTTTTTT.

This clonotype has at least ten counts. V is TRBV7-7 and J is TRBJ2-7; D is undetermined. The CDR3 runs 14 residues. Between the trimmed V and J ends, which lost 4 bases and 7 bases, there was a span of 17 bases. Germline CDR1 reads SSHAT; CDR2 reads FNYEAQ (reference sequence). The CDR3 DNA follows: TGTGCCAGCAGCTCCGCCGGGTCAAACGGGGAGCAGTACTTC. Translation gives CASSSAGSNGEQYF.

This clonotype was seen at least ten times. The genes are TRBV5-1 and TRBJ2-1; TRBD2 matches 14 bases. V shed 7 bases, J shed 3 bases, and the junction held 6 bases outside the gene matches. CDR3 size: 16 residues. From germline, CDR1 is SGHRS and CDR2 YFSETQ. CDR3 DNA sequence: TGCGCCAGCGCGGGACTAGCGGGAGAATACTACAATGAGCAGTTCTTC. It translates to CASAGLAGEYYNEQFF.

This clonotype has ten or more counts. The chain uses TRBV20-1 and TRBJ2-5, with D perhaps given as TRBD1 or TRBD2 (5 bases each). This CDR3 has 15 residues. Trimming took off 2 bases at V and 0 bases at J, with 13 bases between the two ends. Germline V gives CDR1 DFQATT, CDR2 SNEGSKA (reference sequence). CDR3 in amino acids: CSARTYWGYQETQYF. The CDR3 DNA reads TGCAGTGCTAGAACGTACTGGGGGTACCAAGAGACCCAGTACTTC.

The chain couples TRBV10-1 to TRBJ2-6, with 11 bases lining up with TRBD1. The CDR3 sequence is 18 residues long. Germline trimming cut 3 bases from V and 0 bases from J; bases unmatched to any gene: 4. Looked up from germline, CDR1 is WNHNN and CDR2 is SYGVQD (reference sequence). CDR3 DNA: TGCGCCAGCAGTGATTGGGACAGGGGGGACTCTGGGGCCAACGTCCTGACTTTC. Translating gives CASSDWDRGDSGANVLTF.

This clonotype ranks as medium-sized (0.01 to 0.1%). J is TRBJ2-1 and V is TRBV5-1; 12 nucleotides align to TRBD2. J gave up 7 bases and V 8 bases, and 7 bases lay outside the gene matches. The CDR3 spans 14 residues. Germline loops: CDR1 SGHRS, CDR2 YFSETQ. The CDR3 sequence is CASATSGRLNEQFF. CDR3 bases: TGCGCCAGTGCCACTAGCGGGAGGTTGAATGAGCAGTTCTTC.

This clonotype was recorded a few times. The chain employs TRBV27 and TRBJ2-2, with a weak D call TRBD1 (6 bases). The CDR3 totals 14 residues. The germline V gene has CDR1 MNHEY and CDR2 SMNVEV (reference sequence). Trimming took 3 bases from V and 3 from J, leaving 8 bases between them. DNA for the CDR3: TGTGCCAGCAGTTTGGACAGATACACCGGGGAGCTGTTTTTT. Its protein product is CASSLDRYTGELFF.

The chain is built from TRBV11-2 and TRBJ2-3; 13 bases map to TRBD2. Germline CDR1 and CDR2: SGHAT and FQNNGV. The CDR3 runs to 17 residues. V lost 5 bases, J lost 2 bases, and 7 bases stayed unmatched. CDR3 sequence reads: CASSPRLAGGPTDTQYF. The CDR3 bases are TGTGCCAGCAGCCCACGACTAGCGGGAGGCCCCACAGATACGCAGTATTTT.

This clonotype was observed many times. The chain joins TRBV27 to TRBJ1-4; 10 nucleotides align to TRBD1. The trim removed 6 bases at V and 7 bases at J, leaving 8 bases unmatched. The CDR3 has 15 residues. The germline gives CDR1 MNHEY, CDR2 SMNVEV (reference sequence). The CDR3 reads CASRPRDRGTEKLFF. Here the CDR3 DNA reads TGTGCCAGCAGGCCTCGGGACAGGGGAACTGAAAAACTGTTTTTT.

This clonotype has at least ten counts. V is TRBV5-4 and J is TRBJ1-4, with D tentatively TRBD1 (6 bases). Germline V gene sequence: CDR1 SGHNT, CDR2 YYREEE (reference sequence). Deletions cut 0 bases from V and 0 bases from J, with 15 bases between. The CDR3 runs 18 residues. CDR3 coding DNA: TGTGCCAGCAGCTTGGGACCCACAGGGAGCGCAACTAATGAAAAACTGTTTTTT. It is translated as CASSLGPTGSATNEKLFF.

This clonotype was detected ten times or more. The V call is TRBV10-3, the J call TRBJ2-3, with TRBD1 matching 7 bases. Germline loops: CDR1 ENHRY, CDR2 SYGVKD. The V gene end was trimmed by 2 bases and the J gene end by 3 bases; junction bases not matched to a gene: 8. The CDR3 consists of 16 residues. The CDR3 coding sequence is TGTGCCATCAGTGAGGTGACAGGGTTGGGGACAGATACGCAGTATTTT. It codes for CAISEVTGLGTDTQYF.

This clonotype was observed at least ten times. V and J are TRBV20-1 and TRBJ2-1; 13 bases match TRBD2. Germline assignment: CDR1 DFQATT and CDR2 SNEGSKA (reference sequence). The CDR3 spans 15 residues. Trimming at V came to 6 bases and at J to 10 bases, leaving 12 bases not matched to a gene. The chain's CDR3 is CSASTGLAGVQEQFF. CDR3 DNA sequence: TGCAGTGCCAGCACCGGACTAGCGGGAGTACAAGAGCAGTTCTTC.

At least ten counts were recorded for this clonotype. This chain connects TRBV5-1 to TRBJ2-1; TRBD2 might be the D (5 bases). The V end was cut by 6 bases, the J end by 0 bases, with 19 bases between. CDR3 size: 17 residues. Germline assignment: CDR1 SGHRS and CDR2 YFSETQ. CDR3 nucleotides: TGCGCCAGCATGGGAGACCCGGCGGAGAGCTCCTACAATGAGCAGTTCTTC. As protein: CASMGDPAESSYNEQFF.

This clonotype was seen many times. The J gene is TRBJ2-7, the V gene TRBV27; D ambiguous. Germline V gives CDR1 MNHEY, CDR2 SMNVEV (reference sequence). This CDR3 comprises 14 residues. Trimming pared 1 base from V and 6 bases from J, leaving 13 bases between. The CDR3 sequence: CASSLLAQASEQYF. The CDR3, as DNA: TGTGCCAGCAGTTTATTGGCCCAGGCGAGCGAGCAGTACTTC.

A single count supports this clonotype. CDR3 region: CSAYYSTTLAKNIQYF. The DNA of the CDR3 is TGCAGTGCTTACTACTCGACGACACTAGCCAAAAACATTCAGTACTTC. The chain employs TRBV20-1 and TRBJ2-4; D remains ambiguous. Trimming pared 5 bases from V and 0 bases from J, leaving 17 bases between. Germline CDR1 reads DFQATT; CDR2 reads SNEGSKA (reference sequence). This CDR3 comprises 16 residues.

This clonotype appeared many times. The chain is built from TRBV7-8 and TRBJ2-3, with a possible D match to TRBD2 (5 bases). V was pared by 9 bases and J by 1 base, with 11 bases between. Germline V gene lookup returns CDR1 SGHVS and CDR2 FQNEAQ. CDR3 size: 13 residues. CDR3 sequence (DNA): TGTGCCAGTAATAGCGACCGCACAGATACGCAGTATTTT. Translating gives CASNSDRTDTQYF.

This clonotype rates as medium-sized. The V and J genes are TRBV20-1 and TRBJ2-5; D gene unclear. V was shortened by 4 bases and J by 5 bases, with 11 bases between the two germline ends. The CDR3 covers 12 residues. In germline, CDR1 is DFQATT, CDR2 SNEGSKA (reference sequence). The CDR3: CSAILVRETQYF. The DNA of the CDR3 is TGCAGTGCTATCTTGGTCAGGGAGACCCAGTACTTC.